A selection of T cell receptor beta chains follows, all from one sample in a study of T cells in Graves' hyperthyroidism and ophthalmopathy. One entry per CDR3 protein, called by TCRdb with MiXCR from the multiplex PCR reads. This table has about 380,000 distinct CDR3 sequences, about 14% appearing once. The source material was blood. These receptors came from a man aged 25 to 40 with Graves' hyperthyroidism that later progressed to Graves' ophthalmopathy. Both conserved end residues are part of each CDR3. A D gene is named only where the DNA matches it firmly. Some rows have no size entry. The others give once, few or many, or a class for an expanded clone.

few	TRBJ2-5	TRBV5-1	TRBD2	TGCGCCAGCAGCGACGGGACTAGCGGGGGGTTCCAAGAGACCCAGTACTTC	CASSDGTSGGFQETQYF
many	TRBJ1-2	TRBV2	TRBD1	TGTGCCAGCAGTGCTATTAGGACAGGCGGCAACTATGGCTACACCTTC	CASSAIRTGGNYGYTF
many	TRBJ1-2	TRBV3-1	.	TGTGCCAGCAGCCAGGATGGCGTGTTCGGCTACACCTTC	CASSQDGVFGYTF
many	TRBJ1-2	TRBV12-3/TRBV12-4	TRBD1	TGTGCCAGCACCATAATCGGGACAGGATCCACCTATGGCTACACCTTC	CASTIIGTGSTYGYTF
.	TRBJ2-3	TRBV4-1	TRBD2	TGCGCCAGTTCTAGCGGGGGGGCTTGGGATACGCAGTATTTT	CASSSGGAWDTQYF
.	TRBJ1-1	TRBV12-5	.	TGTGCTAGTGGCCAGGGTATGTACACTGAAGCTTTCTTT	CASGQGMYTEAFF
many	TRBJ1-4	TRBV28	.	TGTGCCAGCAGAGCCTTTGGCCGGGAAAATGAAAAACTGTTTTTT	CASRAFGRENEKLFF
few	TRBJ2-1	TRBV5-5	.	TGTGCCAGCAGTTCACCGGGACATGAGCAGTTCTTC	CASSSPGHEQFF
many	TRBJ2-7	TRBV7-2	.	TGTGCCAGCAGCTTAGCGGCCCGTCGCGAGCAGTACTTC	CASSLAARREQYF
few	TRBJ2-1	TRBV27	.	TGTGCCAGCAGTTTATCGTGGGGGGTCGACAATGAGCAGTTCTTC	CASSLSWGVDNEQFF
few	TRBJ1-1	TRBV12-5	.	TGTGCTACTGGAGAGAAGGCGAACACTGAAGCTTTCTTT	CATGEKANTEAFF
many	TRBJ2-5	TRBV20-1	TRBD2	TGCAGTGCTAGAGAACCAGCGGGGGTTCAAGAGACCCAGTACTTC	CSAREPAGVQETQYF
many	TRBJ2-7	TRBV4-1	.	TGCGCCAGCAGCCAAGTAGTAGGGCAAGAGCAGTACTTC	CASSQVVGQEQYF
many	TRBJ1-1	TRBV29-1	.	TGCAGCGTTGGAGGCAGGTTCAACACTGAAGCTTTCTTT	CSVGGRFNTEAFF
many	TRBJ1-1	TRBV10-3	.	TGTGCCACCATGGACGCCCTGGGCGCTGAAGCTTTCTTT	CATMDALGAEAFF
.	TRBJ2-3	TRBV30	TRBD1	TGTGCCGGCCAAACAGGGGGAACCACAGATACGCAGTATTTT	CAGQTGGTTDTQYF
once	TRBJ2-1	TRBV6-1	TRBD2	TGTGCCAGCAGTGGGACAAGCGGGGGGCGATACTACAATGAGCAGTTCTTC	CASSGTSGGRYYNEQFF
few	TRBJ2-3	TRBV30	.	TGTGCCTGGTCCCCTTTTACAGGGAGTAGTACGGATACGCAGTATTTT	CAWSPFTGSSTDTQYF